Listed below are T cell receptor beta chains from one sample, sequenced in a study of cytomegalovirus exposure and HLA in healthy donors. Assay used: immunoSEQ multiplex PCR; TCRdb lists only in-frame clones, some missing. Of around 210,000 clones listed, more than 75% are singletons. Sequenced: PBMCs. These TCRs come from a male donor in good health and CMV-seropositive. Both conserved end residues are part of each CDR3. Fields, in order: CDR3 protein, V gene, clone size. Size tells how often a clone was seen (once, few, many) or the class of an expanded clone, and some rows leave it out.

CDR3: CAWGEGLAEETQYF; V: TRBV30; size: -
CDR3: CASRGTSFSYEQYF; V: TRBV6-5; size: -
CDR3: CASTLLTGGWPYEQYF; V: TRBV7-9; size: -
CDR3: CASSLLSSDTDTQYF; V: TRBV7-9; size: -
CDR3: CTSSQDPQLNEKLFF; V: TRBV1; size: -
CDR3: CASSSLGLVTEQFF; V: TRBV7-2; size: -
CDR3: CASSQSRYNEQFF; V: TRBV16; size: -
CDR3: CASSLALNEQYF; V: TRBV7-2; size: -
CDR3: CSVRSVGTGGHEQYF; V: TRBV29-1; size: -
CDR3: CATTGTENTEAFF; V: TRBV19; size: once
CDR3: CASSLTEGTVYEQYF; V: TRBV18; size: -
CDR3: CASSSPLDRAAYEQYF; V: TRBV28; size: -
CDR3: CASSPDAGRETQYF; V: TRBV5-1; size: -
CDR3: CASSPRLAVDNEQFF; V: TRBV9; size: -
CDR3: CASSRGISYEQYF; V: TRBV6-5; size: -
CDR3: CASSFWGDTGELFF; V: TRBV7-9; size: -
CDR3: CAWSMTVANQPQHF; V: TRBV30; size: -
CDR3: CASSLVWTSGGRPSNEQFF; V: TRBV7-8; size: -
CDR3: CASSLAGTGEEGAFF; V: TRBV5-1; size: -
CDR3: CASSEASLSGRTYEQYF; V: TRBV19; size: few
CDR3: CASRETSSTLDTQYF; V: TRBV2; size: -
CDR3: CASSSGLADYEQYF; V: TRBV5-6; size: -
CDR3: CASRDEGKRTQYF; V: TRBV28; size: -
CDR3: CASSQTGTFDYGYTF; V: TRBV5-1; size: -
CDR3: CSVEGQLNTEAFF; V: TRBV29-1; size: -
CDR3: CASSLVTGEQFF; V: TRBV7-2; size: -
CDR3: CASSLTAGALHEQFF; V: TRBV7-2; size: -
CDR3: CASSFRPGAGELFF; V: TRBV7-2; size: -
CDR3: CASSSRRTGFDEQFF; V: TRBV5-4; size: -
CDR3: CASSQPDRAGEAFF; V: TRBV4-2; size: -
CDR3: CASSIGERDGYTF; V: TRBV7-9; size: -
CDR3: CASSPDRGSYEQYF; V: TRBV11-1; size: -
CDR3: CASSVNPGTGADTQYF; V: TRBV9; size: few
CDR3: CSVDRGVGTDTQYF; V: TRBV29-1; size: -
CDR3: CASSLTGGWSYNEQFF; V: TRBV11-3; size: -
CDR3: CASSTGSEAKNIQYF; V: TRBV5-1; size: -
CDR3: CASSLDGRDSYEQYF; V: TRBV11-2; size: -
CDR3: CASSLSGEAFF; V: TRBV5-4; size: -
CDR3: CASRSETGGTDTQYF; V: TRBV10-3; size: -
CDR3: CASTSGTGKQPQHF; V: TRBV28; size: -
CDR3: CASSFLGTAVTEAFF; V: TRBV5-5; size: -
CDR3: CASSRYGKATTNEKLFF; V: TRBV5-1; size: -
CDR3: CASSGRDRGSYNSPLHF; V: TRBV10-1; size: -
CDR3: CASSATGTEYNEQFF; V: TRBV9; size: -
CDR3: CATSSPGQVFSGANVLTF; V: TRBV15; size: -
CDR3: CASRAAGANTGELFF; V: TRBV27; size: -
CDR3: CASSPLAGGYNEQFF; V: TRBV18; size: -
CDR3: CASSLDPVSAVYNEQFF; V: TRBV7-2; size: few
CDR3: CASSLTVYSNQPQHF; V: TRBV5-5; size: once
CDR3: CASSLGRTEAFF; V: TRBV7-2; size: -
CDR3: CASSHRTSGGAAGELFF; V: TRBV5-6; size: -
CDR3: CAWELAGLAKNIQYF; V: TRBV30; size: -
CDR3: CASSTRQGVFPQTDTQYF; V: TRBV14; size: -
CDR3: CASSLIRGTTGELFF; V: TRBV5-8; size: few
CDR3: CASSVAGTGLYGYTF; V: TRBV9; size: -
CDR3: CASSFEYQETQYF; V: TRBV7-9; size: -